The 6 T cell receptor beta chains below were found in one sample sequenced in a study of CD8 T cells in ankylosing spondylitis. Each CDR3 protein gets one entry after TCRdb re-called the 5' RACE reads with MiXCR. The data contain approximately 30,000 distinct CDR3 sequences, roughly 6.8% of them seen just once; the ten biggest clones take up about 11%. Specimen: blood, either unsorted or a sorted T cell fraction (not recorded which). These receptor sequences come from a male donor with ankylosing spondylitis or in good health (not recorded which).

This clonotype was recorded many times. V gene TRBV30 combines with J gene TRBJ1-5; 10 bases are shared with TRBD1. Germline V gives CDR1 GTSNPN, CDR2 SVGIG (reference sequence). This CDR3 has 14 amino acids. V shed 2 bases and J 11 bases; nucleotides not matched to a gene: 9. DNA for the CDR3: TGTGCCTGGAGTAGGACAGGGGGGATCGTGGCCCAGCATTTT. Its protein product is CAWSRTGGIVAQHF.

This clonotype has just a few counts. The J gene is TRBJ2-7, the V gene TRBV11-2, with no clear D. CDR1 is SGHAT, CDR2 FQNNGV, per germline. V was cut by 4 bases and J by 1 base, with 14 bases left in between. This CDR3 has 15 amino acids. The CDR3, as DNA: TGTGCCAGCAGCTCCCCGGCTGAGGCGTCCTACGAGCAGTACTTC. Residues: CASSSPAEASYEQYF. Based on the CDR3 plus reference TRBV11-2 and TRBJ2-7, the full variable domain is EAGVAQSPRYKIIEKRQSVAFWCNPISGHATLYWYQQILGQGPKLLIQFQNNGVVDDSQLPKDRFSAERLKGVDSTLKIQPAKLEDSAVYLCASSSPAEASYEQYFGPGTRLTVT.

V gene TRBV7-2 combines with J gene TRBJ1-6, with a possible D match to TRBD1 (6 bases). Trimming took 1 base from V and 5 from J, leaving 15 bases between them. The germline CDR1 and CDR2 sequences are SGHTA and FQGNSA. The CDR3 sequence is 17 residues long. As DNA, the CDR3 is TGTGCCAGCAGCTTAGTGGGTTCGGGACACCATAATTCACCCCTCCACTTT. This gives the protein CASSLVGSGHHNSPLHF.

The sample holds many counts of this clonotype. The V gene is TRBV5-1, the J gene TRBJ2-5; the match to TRBD2 covers 12 bases. V gave up 2 bases and J gave up 4 bases; unmatched junction bases: 6. The CDR3 runs to 16 residues. Per germline, CDR1 SGHRS and CDR2 YFSETQ. In nucleotides, the CDR3 is TGCGCCAGCAGCTTTCAGGGACTAGCGGGCGGAGAGACCCAGTACTTC. This codes for CASSFQGLAGGETQYF.

As to this clonotype: A junction end diverges from the germline sequence, so it may reflect a read error. The genes are TRBV15 and TRBJ2-3; D is possibly TRBD1 or TRBD2 (5 bases each). From germline, CDR1 is LNHNV and CDR2 YYDKDF (reference sequence). The CDR3 has 17 amino acids. This CDR3 is CATGRGRGDPSTDTQYF. CDR3 DNA: TGTGCCACCGGCAGAGGCCGAGGGGACCCAAGCACAGATACGCAATATTTT.

This clonotype has a count of ten or more. CDR3: CASSGGTSGAYNEQFF. The DNA of the CDR3 is TGTGCCAGCAGCGGTGGGACTAGCGGGGCCTACAATGAGCAGTTCTTC. The chain couples TRBV6-1 to TRBJ2-1; TRBD2 agrees at 13 bases. The CDR3 runs 16 residues. The V gene end was trimmed by 6 bases and the J gene end by 2 bases; junction bases not matched to a gene: 4. Germline CDR1 MNHNS, CDR2 SASEGT.